This is a list of T cell receptor beta chains from one sample in a study of T cell changes during pregnancy in multiple sclerosis. Method: immunoSEQ multiplex PCR; TCRdb's copy keeps in-frame clones and lacks some. The sample includes roughly 40,000 clones, roughly nine tenths of them seen just once. The source material was CD8+ T cells from peripheral blood mononuclear cells, sampled in the first trimester of pregnancy. Receptor source: a female donor with multiple sclerosis, enrolled in a pregnancy study. Each CDR3 is given with its conserved first and last residue. Fields, in order: J gene, V gene, CDR3 protein.

TRBJ2-3,TRBV6-4,CASSDSTGTDTQYF
TRBJ2-7,TRBV7-2,CASSLGLAGAYYEQYF
TRBJ2-7,TRBV6-1,CASSASGTDQYEQYF
TRBJ2-1,TRBV5-8,CASSAARAEQFF
TRBJ2-3,TRBV27,CASSFLQGTDTQYF
TRBJ1-2,TRBV13,CASSRRTGRTGSLGYTF
TRBJ1-5,TRBV27,CASSSVNQPQHF
TRBJ1-1,TRBV14,CASSQLGGTEAFF
TRBJ2-7,TRBV5-6,CASSLGSNYEQYF
TRBJ2-1,TRBV5-1,CASSLAEGGRNEQFF
TRBJ2-7,TRBV4-1,CASSPRTNAYEQYF
TRBJ2-7,TRBV6-5,CASSFRPGQGSYEQYF
TRBJ1-2,TRBV9,CASSVGSNYGYTF
TRBJ2-1,TRBV27,CASSFLGDNEQFF
TRBJ1-5,TRBV7-6,CASSLFGGRYSNQPQHF
TRBJ2-3,TRBV7-9,CASSLPLTGPPTDTQYF
TRBJ2-7,TRBV11-2,CASSLGAGGYYEQYF
TRBJ2-1,TRBV11-2,CASSSTSESFPEQFF
TRBJ2-5,TRBV2,CASNLPGGDPSYQETQYF
TRBJ2-3,TRBV7-8,CATQGGFSLRDTQYF
TRBJ2-4,TRBV30,CAWSPSGGLRNIQYF
TRBJ2-7,TRBV19,CASSTGRDRDEQYF
TRBJ2-1,TRBV11-2,CASSLWTSGGYNEQFF
TRBJ2-3,TRBV7-2,CASSPYLAGGKDTQYF
TRBJ2-1,TRBV5-6,CASSWLADQQFF
TRBJ1-5,TRBV9,CASSGDRESNQPQHF
TRBJ1-1,TRBV7-9,CASSSYWGGRGGTEAFF
TRBJ1-2,TRBV2,CASSEGPGQTHYGYTF
TRBJ2-1,TRBV20-1,CSARLPGEQFF
TRBJ1-5,TRBV29-1,CSVLGPGDVQPQHF
TRBJ1-1,TRBV6-1,CASSEVPVNTEAFF
TRBJ1-1,TRBV12-2,CASRSWEITEAFF
TRBJ2-2,TRBV5-4,CASSQAGTGYTGELFF
TRBJ2-3,TRBV7-3,CASSLLGGSSTDTQYF
TRBJ1-2,TRBV5-6,CASSLGQINYGYTF
TRBJ2-1,TRBV5-6,CASSLAASGSLHEQFF
TRBJ1-1,TRBV29-1,CSVEGQGNTEAFF
TRBJ1-2,TRBV9,CASSSGQVSYGYTF
TRBJ2-7,TRBV7-9,CASSLGQGNDEQYF
TRBJ2-5,TRBV6-5,CASSYSRGLQETQYF
TRBJ2-1,TRBV2,CASRLPGQGHNEQFF
TRBJ2-7,TRBV14,CASSQEATNAYEQYF
TRBJ2-1,TRBV6-6,CASSNEGGGYNEQFF
TRBJ1-2,TRBV29-1,CSVPLLTDRDRGYTF
TRBJ2-1,TRBV4-1,CASSRWDRGMNEQFF
TRBJ1-5,TRBV15,CATSRDRGSGQPQHF
TRBJ1-4,TRBV7-9,CASSLKSGANEKLFF
TRBJ1-3,TRBV5-1,CASSSDIVSGNTIYF
TRBJ1-6,TRBV13,CASRLGGKPLHF
TRBJ1-4,TRBV4-1,CASSQEGGSTNEKLFF
TRBJ1-6,TRBV5-1,CASSYGEGGNSPLHF
TRBJ1-2,TRBV30,CASDQGPVANYGYTF
TRBJ1-1,TRBV5-5,CASMGGGEAFF
TRBJ1-1,TRBV5-4,CASSLRPNTEAFF
TRBJ2-1,TRBV7-8,CASSTVAGRGYNEQFF